A selection of T cell receptor beta chains follows, all from one sample in a study of PD-1 blockade in mismatch repair-deficient tumors. Data came from immunoSEQ multiplex PCR; TCRdb stores just in-frame clones and leaves some out. The sample lists about 120,000 clones; around nine tenths were seen once. The starting material was peripheral blood, obtained roughly 67 weeks after starting pembrolizumab. These receptors all stem from an adult with mismatch repair-deficient cancer. The CDR3 runs from the conserved cysteine through the conserved F or W. Each record gives: clone size, J gene, V gene, D gene, CDR3 protein, CDR3 DNA. D genes are given only for firm matches. Not all rows give a size; the values are once, few, many and, for expanded clones, a class.

abundance: -
j_gene: TRBJ2-5
v_gene: TRBV11-2
d_gene: -
CDR3aa: CASSLRGGPQETQYF
CDR3nt: TGTGCCAGCAGCTTAAGAGGAGGGCCCCAAGAGACCCAGTACTTC

abundance: -
j_gene: TRBJ2-3
v_gene: TRBV7-9
d_gene: TRBD2
CDR3aa: CASSLGTSGTDTQYF
CDR3nt: TGTGCCAGCAGCTTGGGGACTAGCGGCACAGATACGCAGTATTTT

abundance: few
j_gene: TRBJ2-3
v_gene: TRBV14
d_gene: -
CDR3aa: CASSQEVGRGRADTQYF
CDR3nt: TGTGCCAGCAGCCAAGAAGTTGGCAGGGGTAGGGCAGATACGCAGTATTTT

abundance: -
j_gene: TRBJ1-4
v_gene: TRBV30
d_gene: -
CDR3aa: CVCWQGNEKLFF
CDR3nt: TGTGTCTGCTGGCAGGGGAATGAAAAACTGTTTTTT

abundance: -
j_gene: TRBJ2-1
v_gene: TRBV4-1
d_gene: -
CDR3aa: CASSQDQASREQFF
CDR3nt: TGCGCCAGCAGCCAAGATCAGGCTAGCCGTGAGCAGTTCTTC

abundance: -
j_gene: TRBJ1-5
v_gene: TRBV27
d_gene: -
CDR3aa: CASSHRGGSRPQHF
CDR3nt: TGTGCCAGCAGCCATCGGGGGGGGTCTCGGCCCCAGCATTTT

abundance: -
j_gene: TRBJ2-7
v_gene: TRBV15
d_gene: TRBD2
CDR3aa: CATSRLPGQRTSGSLDEQYF
CDR3nt: TGTGCCACCAGCAGACTGCCGGGACAACGGACTAGCGGGAGTCTCGACGAGCAGTACTTC

abundance: -
j_gene: TRBJ2-2
v_gene: TRBV5-1
d_gene: TRBD1
CDR3aa: CASRPGTGIEGWTGELFF
CDR3nt: TGCGCCAGCAGGCCCGGGACAGGGATTGAGGGATGGACCGGGGAGCTGTTTTTT

abundance: -
j_gene: TRBJ2-7
v_gene: TRBV6-6
d_gene: -
CDR3aa: CASSYQSGAHEQYF
CDR3nt: TGTGCCAGCAGTTACCAATCAGGGGCCCACGAGCAGTACTTC

abundance: -
j_gene: TRBJ2-5
v_gene: TRBV9
d_gene: TRBD2
CDR3aa: CASSVSGIEETQYF
CDR3nt: TGTGCCAGCAGCGTGAGCGGGATAGAGGAGACCCAGTACTTC

abundance: -
j_gene: TRBJ2-2
v_gene: TRBV4-1
d_gene: -
CDR3aa: CASSQVVPMRTGELFF
CDR3nt: TGCGCCAGCAGCCAAGTGGTACCCATGAGGACCGGGGAGCTGTTTTTT

abundance: -
j_gene: TRBJ1-1
v_gene: TRBV9
d_gene: -
CDR3aa: CASSAHRDTPFNTEAFF
CDR3nt: TGTGCCAGCAGCGCTCACCGGGACACACCTTTCAACACTGAAGCTTTCTTT

abundance: -
j_gene: TRBJ2-7
v_gene: TRBV4-3
d_gene: TRBD1
CDR3aa: CASSQVYRTGGLPFEHEQYF
CDR3nt: TGCGCCAGCAGCCAAGTTTATAGGACAGGGGGCCTTCCGTTTGAGCACGAGCAGTACTTC

abundance: few
j_gene: TRBJ1-3
v_gene: TRBV7-2
d_gene: -
CDR3aa: CASSERVSSGNTIYF
CDR3nt: TGTGCCAGCAGCGAACGGGTCAGCTCTGGAAACACCATATATTTT

abundance: -
j_gene: TRBJ2-7
v_gene: TRBV7-8
d_gene: -
CDR3aa: CASSFDYSYEQYF
CDR3nt: TGTGCCAGCAGTTTCGACTACTCCTACGAGCAGTACTTC

abundance: -
j_gene: TRBJ2-7
v_gene: TRBV6-1
d_gene: -
CDR3aa: CASSEFSPWEQYF
CDR3nt: TGTGCCAGCAGTGAATTCAGTCCGTGGGAGCAGTACTTC

abundance: -
j_gene: TRBJ1-2
v_gene: TRBV14
d_gene: TRBD1
CDR3aa: CASSLGTVDGYTF
CDR3nt: TGTGCCAGCAGCCTCGGGACAGTTGATGGCTACACCTTC

abundance: -
j_gene: TRBJ2-2
v_gene: TRBV5-1
d_gene: -
CDR3aa: CASSWRQGGDTGELFF
CDR3nt: TGCGCCAGCAGCTGGCGACAGGGCGGGGACACCGGGGAGCTGTTTTTT

abundance: -
j_gene: TRBJ2-2
v_gene: TRBV7-9
d_gene: TRBD1
CDR3aa: CASRGQGALIGELFF
CDR3nt: TGTGCCAGCAGGGGACAGGGGGCGCTGATCGGGGAGCTGTTTTTT

abundance: -
j_gene: TRBJ1-2
v_gene: TRBV19
d_gene: -
CDR3aa: CASRPTGNYGYTF
CDR3nt: TGTGCCAGTAGACCGACAGGCAACTATGGCTACACCTTC

abundance: -
j_gene: TRBJ1-5
v_gene: TRBV2
d_gene: -
CDR3aa: CASSEDGYNQPQHF
CDR3nt: TGTGCCAGCAGTGAAGACGGATACAATCAGCCCCAGCATTTT

abundance: -
j_gene: TRBJ1-4
v_gene: TRBV30
d_gene: TRBD1
CDR3aa: CAWSAAGGVYEKLFF
CDR3nt: TGTGCCTGGAGTGCAGCAGGGGGCGTATATGAAAAACTGTTTTTT

abundance: -
j_gene: TRBJ2-7
v_gene: TRBV7-9
d_gene: -
CDR3aa: CASSRGGYEQYF
CDR3nt: TGTGCCAGCAGCAGAGGTGGCTACGAGCAGTACTTC

abundance: -
j_gene: TRBJ2-5
v_gene: TRBV6-5
d_gene: -
CDR3aa: CASSFQETQYF
CDR3nt: TGTGCCAGCAGTTTCCAAGAGACCCAGTACTTC

abundance: -
j_gene: TRBJ2-7
v_gene: TRBV4-2
d_gene: TRBD1
CDR3aa: CASSQIYFGQGTDEQYF
CDR3nt: TGTGCCAGCAGCCAAATCTACTTCGGACAGGGGACCGACGAGCAGTACTTC

abundance: -
j_gene: TRBJ2-7
v_gene: TRBV29-1
d_gene: -
CDR3aa: CSGGAGPADEQYF
CDR3nt: TGCAGCGGGGGGGCGGGCCCAGCCGACGAGCAGTACTTC

abundance: -
j_gene: TRBJ2-7
v_gene: TRBV5-4
d_gene: TRBD2
CDR3aa: CASSPSPAGAGYEQYF
CDR3nt: TGTGCCAGCAGCCCCAGCCCAGCGGGAGCAGGTTACGAGCAGTACTTC

abundance: -
j_gene: TRBJ2-1
v_gene: TRBV7-9
d_gene: TRBD2
CDR3aa: CASSFALAVYNEQFF
CDR3nt: TGTGCCAGCAGCTTTGCACTAGCGGTCTACAATGAGCAGTTCTTC

abundance: -
j_gene: TRBJ1-2
v_gene: TRBV5-5
d_gene: TRBD1
CDR3aa: CASSSERDRGRLDGYTF
CDR3nt: TGTGCCAGCAGCTCCGAACGGGACAGGGGGCGCCTCGATGGCTACACCTTC

abundance: -
j_gene: TRBJ2-7
v_gene: TRBV11-3
d_gene: -
CDR3aa: CASSSGTLTHEQYF
CDR3nt: TGTGCCAGCAGCTCCGGGACTCTCACCCACGAGCAGTACTTC